These 16 T cell receptor beta chains were all obtained from the same sample, sequenced in a study of cytomegalovirus exposure and HLA in healthy donors. PCR employed 60 Vbeta and 13 Jbeta primers. Method: immunoSEQ multiplex PCR; TCRdb's copy keeps in-frame clones and lacks some. The sample lists about 160,000 clones; 87% were seen once. Sequences were obtained from PBMCs. The receptors shown here come from a woman in her 30s in good health and CMV-seronegative.

This clone was seen more than once but under ten times. The chain links TRBV6-5 to TRBJ1-1; unclear D gene. The CDR3 is made up of 15 amino acids. Germline-derived CDR1 and CDR2 are MNHEY and SVGAGI. Trimming removed 6 bases from V and 11 bases from J, with 25 bases in between. Here the CDR3 reads CASSPPRRVAAVAFF. CDR3 sequence (DNA): TGTGCCAGCAGCCCTCCGAGGCGGGTGGCAGCCGTTGCTTTCTTT.

The chain joins TRBV11-2 to TRBJ1-2, with a possible D match to TRBD1 (6 bases). Germline V gene lookup returns CDR1 SGHAT and CDR2 FQNNGV. This CDR3 spans 14 amino acids. V shed 4 bases and J shed 6 bases, with 15 bases lying between them. CDR3 sequence reads: CASSSTQGRDGYTF. CDR3 nucleotides: TGTGCCAGCAGCTCGACTCAGGGGAGGGATGGCTACACCTTC.

Concerning this clone: The junction does not match germline at one end; this may be a read error. Distinct nucleotide sequences in the sample also encode this CDR3. The chain uses TRBV7-2 and TRBJ1-6; maybe TRBD1 (5 bases). Germline V gene sequence: CDR1 SGHTA, CDR2 FQGNSA. This CDR3 is built from 16 residues. CDR3 coding DNA: TGTGCCAGCAGCTCACAATCCAGGGTCAGTAATTCCCCCCTCCACTTT. Its protein product is CASSSQSRVSNSPLHF.

The gene calls are TRBV14 and TRBJ2-7, with 10 bases that match TRBD1. The CDR3 sequence is 13 residues long. CDR1 and CDR2 from the germline V gene are SGHDN and FVKESK. Losses at the gene ends were 4 bases for V and 9 bases for J; bases not matched to a gene: 6. CDR3 nucleotides: TGTGCCAGCAGCCGGGACAGGGGCTCAGGGCAGTACTTC. It translates to CASSRDRGSGQYF.

The chain's CDR3 is CASTPRGRGQPQHF. DNA for the CDR3: TGTGCCAGCACTCCCCGGGGGAGGGGTCAGCCCCAGCATTTT. The chain uses TRBV6-6 and TRBJ1-5; weak D call: TRBD1 (5 bases). Germline assignment: CDR1 MNHNY and CDR2 SVGAGI (reference sequence). The CDR3 totals 14 residues. V lost 7 bases and J 6 bases, leaving 16 bases between the germline ends.

The V gene is TRBV29-1, the J gene TRBJ1-2; tentative D call: TRBD1 (5 bases). V was shortened by 8 bases and J by 8 bases, with 18 bases between the two germline ends. The CDR3 has 12 residues. CDR1 SQVTM and CDR2 ANQGSEA come from the germline V gene. In DNA form, the CDR3 reads TGCAGCACTCCAGGGTTAGGAGAGGGCTACACCTTC. It translates to CSTPGLGEGYTF. The whole variable domain, remainder taken from reference TRBV29-1 and TRBJ1-2, is SAVISQKPSRDICQRGTSLTIQCQVDSQVTMMFWYRQQPGQSLTLIATANQGSEATYESGFVIDKFPISRPNLTFSTLTVSNMSPEDSSIYLCSTPGLGEGYTFGSGTRLTVV.

Concerning this clone: Other nucleotide sequences from this sample produce the same CDR3. This chain connects TRBV29-1 to TRBJ1-1, with TRBD1 matching over 7 bases. The CDR3 is made up of 12 amino acids. Germline V gene lookup returns CDR1 SQVTM and CDR2 ANQGSEA. Trimming at V came to 4 bases and at J to 2 bases, leaving 1 base not matched to a gene. The CDR3 loop reads CSVGQGNTEAFF. CDR3 DNA: TGCAGCGTTGGACAGGGAAACACTGAAGCTTTCTTT.

The chain carries TRBV18 and TRBJ1-1; possible D gene TRBD1, 5 bases. V was cut by 3 bases and J by 3 bases, with 11 bases left in between. Germline V lookup: CDR1 KGHSH, CDR2 LQKENI. This CDR3 spans 14 amino acids. CDR3 in amino acids: CASSPRTQDTEAFF. The CDR3 nucleotides are TGTGCCAGCTCACCCAGGACACAGGACACTGAAGCTTTCTTT.

This clone was seen just once. The CDR3 loop is CAWTTTRQGRNNEQFF. The CDR3 DNA sequence: TGTGCCTGGACTACAACACGACAGGGGAGGAACAATGAGCAGTTCTTC. The chain is built from TRBV30 and TRBJ2-1, with 8 bases that match TRBD1. There are 16 residues in the CDR3. V lost 4 bases to trimming and J lost 5 bases; unmatched junction nucleotides: 13. CDR1 and CDR2 (germline): GTSNPN, SVGIG (reference sequence).

A word on this clone: The same CDR3 arises from other DNA sequences in this sample as well. This chain connects TRBV2 to TRBJ2-4; D is perhaps TRBD2 (5 bases). CDR1 SNHLY and CDR2 FYNNEI come from the germline V gene. V was pared by 0 bases and J by 0 bases, with 15 bases between. CDR3 size: 18 residues. The CDR3 protein is CASSEALSVPLAKNIQYF. CDR3 nucleotide sequence: TGTGCCAGCAGTGAAGCGCTTAGCGTTCCCCTAGCCAAAAACATTCAGTACTTC.

Comment on this clone: The junction departs from the called germline gene at one end, perhaps through a read error. The rearrangement joins TRBV5-6 to TRBJ1-1; no definite D call. Per the germline V gene, CDR1 is SGHDT and CDR2 is YYEEEE. The CDR3 totals 16 residues. The CDR3 loop is CASSLKMDLISTGAFF. CDR3 DNA sequence: TGTGCCAGCAGCTTAAAGATGGACTTGATTTCCACTGGAGCTTTCTTT.

The sample holds a few counts of this clone. Additional DNA sequences in this sample encode the identical CDR3. The chain recombines TRBV7-9 with TRBJ1-1; D call uncertain. Germline assignment: CDR1 SEHNR and CDR2 FQNEAQ (reference sequence). The CDR3 has 11 residues. V lost 5 bases and J 2 bases, leaving 3 bases between the germline ends. Here the CDR3 reads CASSLNTEAFF. The DNA of the CDR3 is TGTGCCAGCAGCCTAAACACTGAAGCTTTCTTT.

V usage is TRBV4-1 and J usage is TRBJ1-2, with a weak D call TRBD1 (5 bases). CDR1 and CDR2 from the germline V gene are MGHRA and YSYEKL. V shed 0 bases and J shed 5 bases, with 13 bases lying between them. The CDR3 totals 15 residues. For the CDR3, the DNA is TGCGCCAGCAGCCAAGATCCCAGCCGGGGGTATGGCTACACCTTC. Encoded protein: CASSQDPSRGYGYTF.

V and J are TRBV19 and TRBJ1-2, with D perhaps TRBD1 (5 bases). The CDR3 consists of 12 residues. V shed 4 bases and J shed 4 bases, with 7 bases lying between them. The germline V gene has CDR1 LNHDA and CDR2 SQIVND (reference sequence). The CDR3 sequence: CASSTDSYGYTF. The CDR3 nucleotides read TGTGCCAGTAGTACAGACAGCTATGGCTACACCTTC.

The rearrangement links TRBV19 to TRBJ1-2; TRBD1 matches 9 bases. CDR1 and CDR2 from the germline V gene are LNHDA and SQIVND (reference sequence). This CDR3 has 14 amino acids. The V segment lost 5 bases and the J segment 7 bases; nucleotides outside the gene matches: 8. CDR3 sequence reads: CASSQTGGVGGYTF. CDR3 nucleotide sequence: TGTGCCAGTAGTCAGACAGGGGGAGTTGGTGGCTACACCTTC.

The chain links TRBV5-1 to TRBJ2-1; the D gene is possibly TRBD2 (5 bases). V was cut by 4 bases and J by 4 bases, with 15 bases left in between. This CDR3 spans 15 amino acids. CDR1 is SGHRS, CDR2 YFSETQ, per germline. The DNA of the CDR3 is TGCGCCAGCAGCCCTTCTGGATCGGGGTACAATGAGCAGTTCTTC. Translated: CASSPSGSGYNEQFF.